This paragraph covers one T cell receptor (beta chain) sequence. Its cognate antigen is unknown. This specimen belongs to a study of T cell responses to AZD1222 COVID-19 vaccine. Overall study findings and caveats: Across spike, vaccine-associated CD4 TCRs were found, dominant at 160-218 and 743-854.

The CDR3 has 15 residues. Trimming took 1 base from V and 5 from J; bases not matched to a gene: 2. Germline V gene lookup returns CDR1 SGHNT and CDR2 YENEEA. Profiling relied on immunoSEQ multiplex PCR, and the TCRdb table lists in-frame clones only, not all of them. The table has roughly 120,000 clones, roughly 88% seen once. The clonotype was recovered from an adult in good health. The chain links TRBV11-3 to TRBJ2-2, with 9 bases matching TRBD2. Sequencing used peripheral blood, obtained on day 0 of AZD1222 vaccination. The CDR3, as DNA: TGTGCCAGCAGCTTAGTAGCGGGAGTAACCGGGGAGCTGTTTTTT. Encoded protein: CASSLVAGVTGELFF.